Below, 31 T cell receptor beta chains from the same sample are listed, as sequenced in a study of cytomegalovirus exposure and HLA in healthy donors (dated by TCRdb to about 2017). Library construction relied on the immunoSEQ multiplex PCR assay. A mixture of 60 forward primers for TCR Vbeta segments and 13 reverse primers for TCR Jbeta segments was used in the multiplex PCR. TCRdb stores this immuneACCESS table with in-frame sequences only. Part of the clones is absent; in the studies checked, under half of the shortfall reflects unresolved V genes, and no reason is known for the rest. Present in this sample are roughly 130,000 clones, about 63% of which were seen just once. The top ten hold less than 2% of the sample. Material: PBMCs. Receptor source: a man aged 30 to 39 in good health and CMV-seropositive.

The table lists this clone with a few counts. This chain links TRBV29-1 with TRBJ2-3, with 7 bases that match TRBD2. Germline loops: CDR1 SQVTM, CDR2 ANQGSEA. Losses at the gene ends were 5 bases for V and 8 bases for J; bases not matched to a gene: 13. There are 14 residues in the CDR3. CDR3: CSVKPHTTGGTQYF. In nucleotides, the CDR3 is TGCAGCGTTAAGCCACATACCACGGGGGGTACGCAGTATTTT.

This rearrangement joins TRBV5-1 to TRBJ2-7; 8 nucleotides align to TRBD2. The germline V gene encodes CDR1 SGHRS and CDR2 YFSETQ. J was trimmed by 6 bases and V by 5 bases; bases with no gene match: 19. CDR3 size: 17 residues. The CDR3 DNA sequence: TGCGCCAGCAGTCGGTTAGCTGGACTAGCAATTAGGCCCGAGCAGTACTTC. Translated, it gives CASSRLAGLAIRPEQYF.

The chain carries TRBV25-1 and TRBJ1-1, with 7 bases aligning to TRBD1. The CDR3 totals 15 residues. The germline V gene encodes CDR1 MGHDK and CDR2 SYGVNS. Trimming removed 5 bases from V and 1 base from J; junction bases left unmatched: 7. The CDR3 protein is CASSSLDRRNTEAFF. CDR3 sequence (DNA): TGTGCCAGCAGTTCCCTGGACAGGCGGAACACTGAAGCTTTCTTT.

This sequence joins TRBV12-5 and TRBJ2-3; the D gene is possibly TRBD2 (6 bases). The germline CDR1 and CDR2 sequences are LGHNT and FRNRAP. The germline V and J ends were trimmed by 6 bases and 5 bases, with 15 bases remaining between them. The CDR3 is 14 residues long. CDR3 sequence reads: CASGPGTEIDTQYF. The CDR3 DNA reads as TGTGCTAGTGGCCCCGGGACTGAAATAGATACGCAGTATTTT.

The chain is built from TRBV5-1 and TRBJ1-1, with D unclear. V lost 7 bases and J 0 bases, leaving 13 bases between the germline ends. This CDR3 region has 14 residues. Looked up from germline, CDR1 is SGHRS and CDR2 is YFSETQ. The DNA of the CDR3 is TGCGCCAGCCGGGTATCCCTAATGAACACTGAAGCTTTCTTT. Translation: CASRVSLMNTEAFF.

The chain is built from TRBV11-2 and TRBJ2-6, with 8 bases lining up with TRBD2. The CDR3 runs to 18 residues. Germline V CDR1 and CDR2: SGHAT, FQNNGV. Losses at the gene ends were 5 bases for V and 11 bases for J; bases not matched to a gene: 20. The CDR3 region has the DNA TGTGCCAGCAGCCAAATCGGGGGGGCGCGCGGGGGTCGGGACGTCCTGACTTTC. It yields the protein CASSQIGGARGGRDVLTF.

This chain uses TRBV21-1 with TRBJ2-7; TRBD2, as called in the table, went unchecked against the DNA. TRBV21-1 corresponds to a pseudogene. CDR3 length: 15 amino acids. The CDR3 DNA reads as TGTGCCAGCAGCAAAGGGTCCGGGGGAGACTACGAGCAGTACTTC. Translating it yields CASSKGSGGDYEQYF.

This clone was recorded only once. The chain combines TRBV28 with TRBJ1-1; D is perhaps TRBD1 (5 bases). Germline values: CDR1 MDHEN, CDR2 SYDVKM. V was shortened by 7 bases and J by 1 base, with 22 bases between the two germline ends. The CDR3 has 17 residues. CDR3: CASIRSHVFTGNTEAFF. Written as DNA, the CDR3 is TGTGCCAGCATCCGGTCCCACGTATTTACAGGGAACACTGAAGCTTTCTTT.

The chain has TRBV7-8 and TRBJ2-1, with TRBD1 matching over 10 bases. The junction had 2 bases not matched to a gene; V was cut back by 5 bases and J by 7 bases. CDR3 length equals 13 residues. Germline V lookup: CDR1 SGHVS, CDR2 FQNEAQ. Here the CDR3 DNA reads TGTGCCAGCAGCCAGGACAGGGGGAATGAGCAGTTCTTC. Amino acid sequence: CASSQDRGNEQFF. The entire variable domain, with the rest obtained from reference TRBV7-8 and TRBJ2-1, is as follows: GAGVSQSPRYKVAKRGQDVALRCDPISGHVSLFWYQQALGQGPEFLTYFQNEAQLDKSGLPSDRFFAERPEGSVSTLKIQRTQQEDSAVYLCASSQDRGNEQFFGPGTRLTVL.

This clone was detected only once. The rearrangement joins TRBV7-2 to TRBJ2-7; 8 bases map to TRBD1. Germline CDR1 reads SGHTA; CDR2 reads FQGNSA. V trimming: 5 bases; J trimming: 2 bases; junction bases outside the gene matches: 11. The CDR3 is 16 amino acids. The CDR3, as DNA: TGTGCCAGCAGCCCCCACGGGACAGGAGCTCCCTACGAGCAGTACTTC. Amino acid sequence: CASSPHGTGAPYEQYF.

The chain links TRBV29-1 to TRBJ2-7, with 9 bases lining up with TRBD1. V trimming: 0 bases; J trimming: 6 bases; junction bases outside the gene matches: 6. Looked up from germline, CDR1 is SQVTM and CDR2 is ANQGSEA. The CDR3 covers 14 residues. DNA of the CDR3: TGCAGCGTTGAAGATACCGGACAGGGGACCGAGCAGTACTTC. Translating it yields CSVEDTGQGTEQYF.

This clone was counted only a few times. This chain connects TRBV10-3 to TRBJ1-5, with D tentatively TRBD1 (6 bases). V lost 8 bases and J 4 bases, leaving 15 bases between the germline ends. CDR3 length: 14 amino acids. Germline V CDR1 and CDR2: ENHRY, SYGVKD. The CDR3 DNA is TGTGCCATCGGGGTCACAGGGAAGAATCAGCCCCAGCATTTT. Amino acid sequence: CAIGVTGKNQPQHF.

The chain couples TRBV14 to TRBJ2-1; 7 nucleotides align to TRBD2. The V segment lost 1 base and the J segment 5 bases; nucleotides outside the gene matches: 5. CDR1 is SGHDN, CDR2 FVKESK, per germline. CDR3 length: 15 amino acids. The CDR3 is CASSQVAGAHNEQFF. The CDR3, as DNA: TGTGCCAGCAGCCAAGTTGCGGGAGCGCACAATGAGCAGTTCTTC.

CDR3 in DNA: TGTGCCAGCAGCTTAGTGACAGGGGGCACAGATACGCAGTATTTT. This codes for CASSLVTGGTDTQYF. V is TRBV7-2 and J is TRBJ2-3; 8 bases are shared with TRBD1. The CDR3 extends over 15 amino acids. J lost 1 base, V lost 1 base, and 1 base had no gene match. Germline V gene data show CDR1 as SGHTA and CDR2 as FQGNSA.

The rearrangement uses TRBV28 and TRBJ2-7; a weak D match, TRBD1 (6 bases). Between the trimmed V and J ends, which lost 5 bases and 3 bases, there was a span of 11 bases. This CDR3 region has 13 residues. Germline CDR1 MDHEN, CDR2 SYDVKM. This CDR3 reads CASSGGGIYEQYF. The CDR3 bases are TGTGCCAGCAGTGGGGGCGGAATCTACGAGCAGTACTTC.

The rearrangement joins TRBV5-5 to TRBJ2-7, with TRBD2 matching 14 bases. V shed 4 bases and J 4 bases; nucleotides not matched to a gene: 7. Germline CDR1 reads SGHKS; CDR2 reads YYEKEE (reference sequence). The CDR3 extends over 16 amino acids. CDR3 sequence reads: CASSTGLAGDIYEQYF. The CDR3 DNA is TGTGCCAGCAGCACGGGACTAGCGGGAGACATATACGAGCAGTACTTC.

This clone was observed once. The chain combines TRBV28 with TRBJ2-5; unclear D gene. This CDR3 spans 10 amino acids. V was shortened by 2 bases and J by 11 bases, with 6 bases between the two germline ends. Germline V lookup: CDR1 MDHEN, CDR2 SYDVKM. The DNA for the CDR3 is TGTGCCAGCAGTTTAGCGGAGCAGTACTTC. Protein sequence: CASSLAEQYF.

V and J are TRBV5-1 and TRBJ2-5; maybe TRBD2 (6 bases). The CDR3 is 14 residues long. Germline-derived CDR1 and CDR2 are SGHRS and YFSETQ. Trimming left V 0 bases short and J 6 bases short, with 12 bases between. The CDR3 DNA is TGCGCCAGCAGCTTGGACGGGGGAACCAAGACCCAGTACTTC. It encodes CASSLDGGTKTQYF.

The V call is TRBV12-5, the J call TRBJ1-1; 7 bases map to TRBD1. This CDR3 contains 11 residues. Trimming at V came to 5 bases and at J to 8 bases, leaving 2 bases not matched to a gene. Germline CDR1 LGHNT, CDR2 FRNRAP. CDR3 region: CASGQGQEAFF. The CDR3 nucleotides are TGTGCTAGTGGTCAGGGACAGGAAGCTTTCTTT.

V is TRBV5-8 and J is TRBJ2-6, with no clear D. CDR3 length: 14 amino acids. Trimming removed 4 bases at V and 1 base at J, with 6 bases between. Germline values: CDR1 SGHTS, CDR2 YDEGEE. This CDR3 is CASSPRSGANVLTF. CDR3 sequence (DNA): TGTGCCAGCAGCCCGCGGTCTGGGGCCAACGTCCTGACTTTC.

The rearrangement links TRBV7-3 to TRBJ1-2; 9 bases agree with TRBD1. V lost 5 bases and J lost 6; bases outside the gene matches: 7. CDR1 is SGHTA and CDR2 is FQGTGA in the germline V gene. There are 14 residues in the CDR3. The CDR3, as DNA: TGTGCCAGCAGCCCCGGGACAGGGATAAATGGCTACACCTTC. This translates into CASSPGTGINGYTF.

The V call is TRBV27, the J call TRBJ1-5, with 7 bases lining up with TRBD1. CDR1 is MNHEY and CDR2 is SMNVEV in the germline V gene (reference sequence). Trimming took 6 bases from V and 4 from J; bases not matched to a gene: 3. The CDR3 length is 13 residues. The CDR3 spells CASSKQGNQPQHF. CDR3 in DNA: TGTGCCAGCAGCAAACAGGGGAATCAGCCCCAGCATTTT.

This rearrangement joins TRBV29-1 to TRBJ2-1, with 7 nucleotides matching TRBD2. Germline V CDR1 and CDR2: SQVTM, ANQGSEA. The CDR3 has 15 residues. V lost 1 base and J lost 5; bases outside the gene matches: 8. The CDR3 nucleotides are TGCAGCGTTGAAGGAGGGAGGGGTTGGGACAATGAGCAGTTCTTC. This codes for CSVEGGRGWDNEQFF.

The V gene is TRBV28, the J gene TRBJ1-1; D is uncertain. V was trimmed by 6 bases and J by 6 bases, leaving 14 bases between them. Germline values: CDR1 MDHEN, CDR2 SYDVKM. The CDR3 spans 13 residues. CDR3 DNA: TGTGCCAGCAGCCCGAGGGTCTTCTCTGAAGCTTTCTTT. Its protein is CASSPRVFSEAFF.

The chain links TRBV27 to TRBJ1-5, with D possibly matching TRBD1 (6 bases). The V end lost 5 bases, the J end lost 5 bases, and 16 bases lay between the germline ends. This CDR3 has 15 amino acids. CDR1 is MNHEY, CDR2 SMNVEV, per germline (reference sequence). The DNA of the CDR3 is TGTGCCAGCAGTCCCCGCAGGGGCGCGGATCAGCCCCAGCATTTT. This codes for CASSPRRGADQPQHF.

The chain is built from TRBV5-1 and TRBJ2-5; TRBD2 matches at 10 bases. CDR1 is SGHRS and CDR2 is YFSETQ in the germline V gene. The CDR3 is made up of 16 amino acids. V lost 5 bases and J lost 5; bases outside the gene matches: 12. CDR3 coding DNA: TGCGCCAGCAGGATTAGCGGGGGGCGCACGGGGGAGACCCAGTACTTC. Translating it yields CASRISGGRTGETQYF.

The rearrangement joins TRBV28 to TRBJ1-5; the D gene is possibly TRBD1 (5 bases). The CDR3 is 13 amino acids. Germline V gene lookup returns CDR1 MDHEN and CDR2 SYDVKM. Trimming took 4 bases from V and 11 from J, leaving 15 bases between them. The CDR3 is CASSSTGPSAQHF. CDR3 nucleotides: TGTGCCAGCAGTTCTACAGGCCCGTCCGCCCAGCATTTT.

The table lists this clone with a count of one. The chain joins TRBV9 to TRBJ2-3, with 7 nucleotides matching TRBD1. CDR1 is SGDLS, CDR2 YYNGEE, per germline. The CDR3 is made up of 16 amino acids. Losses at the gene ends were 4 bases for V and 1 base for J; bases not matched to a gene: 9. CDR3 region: CASSPRDSLRTDTQYF. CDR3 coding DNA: TGTGCCAGCAGCCCCCGGGACAGTCTGCGCACAGATACGCAGTATTTT.

The CDR3: CASSYSRGGHYGYTF. The CDR3 DNA follows: TGTGCCAGCAGTTACTCGAGGGGGGGCCACTATGGCTACACCTTC. V is TRBV6-6 and J is TRBJ1-2, with D maybe TRBD1 (6 bases). Germline V gene data show CDR1 as MNHNY and CDR2 as SVGAGI (reference sequence). Trimming removed 0 bases at V and 3 bases at J, with 11 bases between. The length of the CDR3 is 15 residues.

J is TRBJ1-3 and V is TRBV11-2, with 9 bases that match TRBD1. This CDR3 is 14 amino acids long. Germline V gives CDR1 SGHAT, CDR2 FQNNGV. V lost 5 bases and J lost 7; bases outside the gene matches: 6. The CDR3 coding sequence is TGTGCCAGCAGCCCGCAGACAGGGGGGAACACCATATATTTT. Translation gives CASSPQTGGNTIYF.

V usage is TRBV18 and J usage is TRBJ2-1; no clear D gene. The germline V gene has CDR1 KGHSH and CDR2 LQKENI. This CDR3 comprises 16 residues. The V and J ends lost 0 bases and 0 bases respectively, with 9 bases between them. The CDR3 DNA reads TGTGCCAGCTCACCACCGGTCGTGAGCTCCTACAATGAGCAGTTCTTC. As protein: CASSPPVVSSYNEQFF.